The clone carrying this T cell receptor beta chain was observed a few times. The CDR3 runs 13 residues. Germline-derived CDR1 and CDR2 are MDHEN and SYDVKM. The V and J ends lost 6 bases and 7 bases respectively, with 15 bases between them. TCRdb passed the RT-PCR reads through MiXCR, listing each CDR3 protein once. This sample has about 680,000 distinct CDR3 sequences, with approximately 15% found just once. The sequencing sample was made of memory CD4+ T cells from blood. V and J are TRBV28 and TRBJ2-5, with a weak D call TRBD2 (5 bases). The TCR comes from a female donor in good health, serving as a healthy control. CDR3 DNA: TGTGCCAGCAGACCCACAGCGGCGGGGACCCAGTACTTC. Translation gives CASRPTAAGTQYF.